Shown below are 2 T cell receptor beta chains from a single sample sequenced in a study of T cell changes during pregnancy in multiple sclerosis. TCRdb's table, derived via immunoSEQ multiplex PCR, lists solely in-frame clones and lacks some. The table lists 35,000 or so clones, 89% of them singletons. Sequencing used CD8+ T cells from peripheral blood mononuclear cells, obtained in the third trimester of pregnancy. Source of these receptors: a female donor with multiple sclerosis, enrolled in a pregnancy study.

DNA of the CDR3: TGTGCCAGCGTTAGCGGAGGTGTAGACGAGCAGTACTTC. Its translation is CASVSGGVDEQYF. This rearrangement joins TRBV7-8 to TRBJ2-7; possible D gene TRBD2, 6 bases. CDR1 and CDR2 from the germline V gene are SGHVS and FQNEAQ. The CDR3 runs 13 residues. Trimming stripped 8 bases from V and 5 bases from J, with 16 bases between. Using reference TRBV7-8 and TRBJ2-7 for the parts outside the CDR3, the full variable domain is GAGVSQSPRYKVAKRGQDVALRCDPISGHVSLFWYQQALGQGPEFLTYFQNEAQLDKSGLPSDRFFAERPEGSVSTLKIQRTQQEDSAVYLCASVSGGVDEQYFGPGTRLTVT.

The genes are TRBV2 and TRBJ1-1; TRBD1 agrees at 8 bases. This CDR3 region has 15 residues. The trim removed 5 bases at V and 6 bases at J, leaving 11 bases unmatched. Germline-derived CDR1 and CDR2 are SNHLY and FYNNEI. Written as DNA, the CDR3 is TGTGCCAGCAGTCCAAAGCAGGGGGCTGTGGCTGAAGCTTTCTTT. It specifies CASSPKQGAVAEAFF.